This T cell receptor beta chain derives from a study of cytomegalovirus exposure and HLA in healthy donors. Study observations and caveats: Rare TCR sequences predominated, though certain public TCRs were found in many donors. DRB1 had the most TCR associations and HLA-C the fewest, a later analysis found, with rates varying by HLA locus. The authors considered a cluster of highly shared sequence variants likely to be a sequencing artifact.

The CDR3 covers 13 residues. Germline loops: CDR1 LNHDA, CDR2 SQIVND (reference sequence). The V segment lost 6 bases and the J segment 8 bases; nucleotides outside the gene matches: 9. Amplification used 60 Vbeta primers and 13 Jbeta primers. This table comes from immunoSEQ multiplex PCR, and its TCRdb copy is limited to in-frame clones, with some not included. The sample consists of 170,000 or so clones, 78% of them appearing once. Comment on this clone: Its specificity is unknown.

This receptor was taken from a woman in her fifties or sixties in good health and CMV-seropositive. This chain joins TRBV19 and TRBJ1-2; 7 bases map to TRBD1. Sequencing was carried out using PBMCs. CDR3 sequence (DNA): TGTGCCAGTAGAGATGATCCGGGACAGGGCTACACCTTC. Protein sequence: CASRDDPGQGYTF.